The clone carrying this TCR beta chain showed up just a few times. Its target is not known. The ends lost 3 bases at V and 1 base at J; junction bases unmatched: 7. The CDR3 runs 16 residues. Germline V gene sequence: CDR1 LNHDA, CDR2 SQIVND (reference sequence). These data come from a study of cytomegalovirus exposure and HLA in healthy donors. Study observations and caveats: Immune exposure information available was restricted to CMV serostatus.

PCR primers comprised 60 Vbeta and 13 Jbeta primers. The method was immunoSEQ multiplex PCR; TCRdb's version includes in-frame clones alone and lacks a portion of them. In the table there are around 210,000 clones, around four fifths of which are singletons. The chain links TRBV19 to TRBJ1-1; TRBD1 aligns across 8 bases. Sequenced input: PBMCs. This TCR was sampled from a boy younger than 18 in good health and CMV-seronegative. The CDR3 spells CASSIDAGTGNTEAFF. Here the CDR3 DNA reads TGTGCCAGTAGTATTGACGCCGGGACAGGGAACACTGAAGCTTTCTTT.